Listed below are T cell receptor beta chains from one sample, sequenced in a study of technical replicates of blood from a handful of donors. Profiled with immunoSEQ multiplex PCR; TCRdb holds only in-frame clones, not every one. This table holds 55,000 to 80,000 clones, 93% found once. Material: T cells isolated from PBMCs. The source of these receptors is a human donor in good health. CDR3s include the opening cysteine and the closing phenylalanine or tryptophan. The D gene is left open where the match is weak. Size values are once, few and many counts, or a class for expanded clones, and some rows have none.

d_call | clone_size | j_call | v_call | cdr3_aa | cdr3_nt
. | once | TRBJ2-3 | TRBV5-1 | CATCTGTSTDTQYF | TGCGCCACCTGTACTGGTACTAGCACAGATACGCAGTATTTT
TRBD1 | . | TRBJ1-2 | TRBV28 | CASSFRTEGASDYGYTF | TGTGCCAGCAGTTTCAGAACTGAGGGGGCGTCTGACTATGGCTACACCTTC
. | . | TRBJ1-3 | TRBV5-1 | CASSPDRSGNTIYF | TGCGCCAGCAGCCCAGACAGATCTGGAAACACCATATATTTT
. | . | TRBJ1-5 | TRBV5-4 | CASSMGGFNQPQHF | TGTGCCAGCAGCATGGGCGGCTTCAATCAGCCCCAGCATTTT
. | . | TRBJ2-7 | TRBV25-1 | CASSESGRGEREQYF | TGTGCCAGCAGTGAATCGGGGAGGGGGGAGAGGGAGCAGTACTTC
. | . | TRBJ2-2 | TRBV11-1 | CASSLAMGVRGGTGELFF | TGTGCCAGCAGCTTAGCCATGGGTGTCCGGGGTGGAACCGGGGAGCTGTTTTTT
TRBD2 | . | TRBJ2-3 | TRBV6-6 | CASSYGGGAADTQYF | TGTGCCAGCAGTTACGGCGGGGGGGCGGCAGATACGCAGTATTTT
. | once | TRBJ2-5 | TRBV7-9 | CASSFGSQETQYF | TGTGCCAGCAGCTTTGGCTCCCAAGAGACCCAGTACTTC
. | . | TRBJ2-7 | TRBV2 | CASSVAVRVYEQYF | TGTGCCAGCAGTGTAGCGGTCAGGGTTTACGAGCAGTACTTC
TRBD2 | . | TRBJ2-1 | TRBV29-1 | CSVGPSGVYNEQFF | TGCAGCGTTGGCCCCAGCGGGGTCTACAATGAGCAGTTCTTC
TRBD1 | . | TRBJ2-1 | TRBV10-3 | CAISEPGQQQFF | TGTGCCATCAGTGAGCCGGGACAGCAGCAGTTCTTC
. | . | TRBJ1-5 | TRBV5-8 | CASSLASLNQPQHF | TGTGCCAGCAGCTTGGCTAGCCTCAATCAGCCCCAGCATTTT
. | . | TRBJ1-2 | TRBV29-1 | CSVGGEGGYTF | TGCAGCGTTGGAGGCGAAGGTGGCTACACCTTC
. | . | TRBJ2-3 | TRBV19 | CASTDKGFGDTQYF | TGTGCCAGTACCGATAAGGGGTTTGGAGATACGCAGTATTTT
. | . | TRBJ1-5 | TRBV2 | CASSMDISNQPQHF | TGTGCCAGCAGTATGGACATTAGCAATCAGCCCCAGCATTTT
TRBD1 | . | TRBJ1-5 | TRBV6-1 | CASSGLTGAFQPQHF | TGTGCCAGCAGTGGATTGACAGGGGCCTTTCAGCCCCAGCATTTT
. | once | TRBJ2-1 | TRBV28 | CASTRRFGNEQFF | TGTGCCAGCACCAGGCGCTTTGGAAATGAGCAGTTCTTC
. | . | TRBJ2-1 | TRBV5-6 | CASSSLSGEQFF | TGTGCCAGCAGCTCCCTTTCGGGGGAGCAGTTCTTC
. | . | TRBJ2-5 | TRBV4-1 | CASSRTPREEATQYF | TGCGCCAGCAGCCGTACCCCCAGGGAAGAAGCGACCCAGTACTTC
. | . | TRBJ1-1 | TRBV18 | CASSQGKTEAFF | TGTGCCAGCTCACAGGGGAAAACTGAAGCTTTCTTT
TRBD2 | . | TRBJ2-7 | TRBV18 | CASSRPGLAGDEQYF | TGTGCCAGCTCACGTCCGGGACTAGCGGGAGACGAGCAGTACTTC
. | once | TRBJ2-6 | TRBV28 | CASSPLWANVLTF | TGTGCCAGCAGTCCCTTGTGGGCCAACGTCCTGACTTTC
. | . | TRBJ1-4 | TRBV2 | CASSEVRTNEKLFF | TGTGCCAGCAGTGAAGTACGGACAAATGAAAAACTGTTTTTT
TRBD2 | . | TRBJ2-2 | TRBV19 | CASSTGLAGLTGELFF | TGTGCCAGTAGTACGGGACTAGCGGGTTTAACCGGGGAGCTGTTTTTT
. | . | TRBJ2-7 | TRBV5-1 | CASSPGAYSSYEQYF | TGCGCCAGCAGCCCAGGCGCATACAGCTCCTACGAGCAGTACTTC
TRBD1 | . | TRBJ1-5 | TRBV6-5 | CASSPHSGGQPQHF | TGTGCCAGCAGCCCACATTCAGGGGGCCAGCCCCAGCATTTT
. | . | TRBJ2-5 | TRBV28 | CASTQIGETQYF | TGTGCCAGCACCCAGATTGGAGAGACCCAGTACTTC
. | . | TRBJ2-7 | TRBV11-2 | CASTLTDSYEQYF | TGTGCCAGCACTCTAACAGATTCCTACGAGCAGTACTTC
. | . | TRBJ2-1 | TRBV11-2 | CASSSLRLPNEQFF | TGTGCCAGCAGCTCACTGCGGTTGCCCAATGAGCAGTTCTTC
. | . | TRBJ2-1 | TRBV2 | CASSDSVAGEQFF | TGTGCCAGCAGTGATTCAGTAGCTGGGGAGCAGTTCTTC
. | . | TRBJ2-7 | TRBV28 | CASSLSAIEVRSYEQYF | TGTGCCAGCAGTTTATCGGCCATAGAGGTCAGATCCTACGAGCAGTACTTC
TRBD1 | . | TRBJ1-1 | TRBV5-4 | CASSFGGQGDTEAFF | TGTGCCAGCAGCTTTGGGGGACAGGGGGACACTGAAGCTTTCTTT
TRBD1 | . | TRBJ1-6 | TRBV6-1 | CASSGTGVNSPLHF | TGTGCCAGCAGTGGTACAGGGGTTAATTCACCCCTCCACTTT
TRBD1 | . | TRBJ1-5 | TRBV27 | CASRTGISNQPQHF | TGTGCCAGCAGGACAGGGATAAGCAATCAGCCCCAGCATTTT
. | . | TRBJ1-1 | TRBV12-5 | CASGFGGFTEAFF | TGTGCTAGTGGTTTCGGGGGATTCACTGAAGCTTTCTTT
TRBD1 | many | TRBJ1-6 | TRBV6-1 | CATQDRDNSPLHF | TGTGCCACCCAGGACAGGGATAATTCACCCCTCCACTTT
. | . | TRBJ2-3 | TRBV19 | CASSPAITDTQYF | TGTGCCAGTAGTCCCGCTATCACTGATACGCAGTATTTT
TRBD2 | . | TRBJ2-1 | TRBV4-1 | CASSPAREGLEQFF | TGCGCCAGCAGCCCGGCGCGGGAGGGCCTGGAGCAGTTCTTC
TRBD2 | . | TRBJ2-7 | TRBV28 | CAAFTSDYEQYF | TGTGCCGCTTTTACTAGCGACTACGAGCAGTACTTC
TRBD1 | . | TRBJ2-7 | TRBV25-1 | CASSEGDSEQYF | TGTGCCAGCAGTGAAGGGGACAGTGAGCAGTACTTC
. | . | TRBJ1-1 | TRBV7-2 | CASSFRMNTEAFF | TGTGCCAGCAGCTTTAGAATGAACACTGAAGCTTTCTTT
. | few | TRBJ1-4 | TRBV7-6 | CASSLTGEKLFF | TGTGCCAGCAGCCTCACAGGTGAAAAACTGTTTTTT
. | . | TRBJ1-2 | TRBV5-6 | CASSLGDMHYGYTF | TGTGCCAGCAGCTTGGGGGACATGCACTATGGCTACACCTTC
. | . | TRBJ1-1 | TRBV7-9 | CASRPGLRTEAFF | TGTGCCAGCAGACCGGGACTTCGGACTGAAGCTTTCTTT
. | . | TRBJ1-2 | TRBV6-5 | CASSYSSRFYGYTF | TGTGCCAGCAGTTACTCGTCCAGATTCTATGGCTACACCTTC
TRBD1 | once | TRBJ2-7 | TRBV27 | CASIPNTLGQGTYEQYF | TGTGCCAGCATCCCGAACACCCTGGGACAGGGGACCTACGAGCAGTACTTC
. | . | TRBJ2-5 | TRBV27 | CASSSGPVAQYF | TGTGCCAGCAGCAGCGGCCCAGTGGCCCAGTACTTC
TRBD1 | . | TRBJ1-1 | TRBV6-5 | CASSYGTGQNTEAFF | TGTGCCAGCAGTTACGGGACAGGGCAGAACACTGAAGCTTTCTTT
TRBD2 | . | TRBJ2-7 | TRBV6-1 | CASTGLAGTYEQYF | TGTGCCAGCACTGGACTAGCGGGAACGTACGAGCAGTACTTC
. | . | TRBJ1-5 | TRBV27 | CATSPQGHLSNQPQHF | TGTGCCACCTCCCCCCAGGGACACCTTAGCAATCAGCCCCAGCATTTT
. | few | TRBJ1-1 | TRBV14 | CASSQTDTLNTEAFF | TGTGCCAGCAGCCAAACGGACACCTTGAACACTGAAGCTTTCTTT
. | once | TRBJ1-4 | TRBV28 | CASTDIGEKLFF | TGTGCCAGCACTGACATCGGTGAAAAACTGTTTTTT
. | . | TRBJ2-1 | TRBV28 | CASREASAYNEQFF | TGTGCCAGCAGGGAGGCTAGTGCCTACAATGAGCAGTTCTTC